Listed here are 18 T cell receptor beta chains from one sample, sequenced in a study of blood T cell repertoires in COVID-19. The method was immunoSEQ multiplex PCR; TCRdb's version includes in-frame clones alone and lacks a portion of them. The sample contains over 100,000 clones, over 80% of which appear only once. Sequencing was carried out using peripheral blood. Receptors originate from a human donor in a cohort sampled during active COVID-19.

The chain links TRBV9 to TRBJ1-5; D is undetermined. The CDR3 spans 14 residues. CDR1 is SGDLS, CDR2 YYNGEE, per germline. V was cut by 0 bases and J by 4 bases, with 8 bases left in between. CDR3: CASSVEGGNQPQHF. The CDR3 DNA follows: TGTGCCAGCAGCGTAGAAGGAGGGAATCAGCCCCAGCATTTT.

This chain uses TRBV4-3 with TRBJ2-7, with TRBD2 matching over 8 bases. The ends lost 4 bases at V and 5 bases at J; junction bases unmatched: 7. CDR3 length equals 14 residues. Germline V gene lookup returns CDR1 LGHNA and CDR2 YSLEER. DNA for the CDR3: TGCGCCAGCAGCCCCATGGTAGCGGGAAACGAGCAGTACTTC. It translates to CASSPMVAGNEQYF.

The J gene is TRBJ2-7, the V gene TRBV7-9; 10 nucleotides line up with TRBD1. Germline values: CDR1 SEHNR, CDR2 FQNEAQ (reference sequence). The CDR3 spans 15 residues. V trimming: 1 base; J trimming: 4 bases; junction bases outside the gene matches: 4. CDR3 sequence: CASSLVGQGLYEQYF. In DNA form, the CDR3 reads TGTGCCAGCAGCTTAGTGGGACAGGGGCTTTACGAGCAGTACTTC.

This sequence joins TRBV27 and TRBJ1-4, with unresolved D. The CDR3 extends over 13 amino acids. The germline V and J ends were trimmed by 4 bases and 14 bases, with 17 bases remaining between them. Germline V gene data show CDR1 as MNHEY and CDR2 as SMNVEV (reference sequence). CDR3 amino acids: CASSWGPGGHLFF. The CDR3 nucleotides read TGTGCCAGCAGTTGGGGTCCGGGAGGTCACCTGTTTTTT.

V is TRBV28 and J is TRBJ2-5, with a weak D call TRBD2 (6 bases). This CDR3 has 15 residues. Germline CDR1 is MDHEN and CDR2 is SYDVKM. Deletions cut 2 bases from V and 2 bases from J, with 12 bases between. The CDR3 loop is CASSLPRDFQETQYF. CDR3 nucleotide sequence: TGTGCCAGCAGTTTACCCCGGGACTTTCAAGAGACCCAGTACTTC.

The V and J genes are TRBV7-9 and TRBJ1-2; 8 nucleotides match TRBD1. The CDR3 consists of 15 residues. Germline assignment: CDR1 SEHNR and CDR2 FQNEAQ (reference sequence). The ends lost 5 bases at V and 0 bases at J; junction bases unmatched: 5. CDR3 loop: CASSPGTGSNYGYTF. The CDR3 DNA is TGTGCCAGCAGCCCCGGGACAGGCTCTAACTATGGCTACACCTTC.

The chain employs TRBV24-1 and TRBJ2-5; 10 bases are a match to TRBD2. Trimming removed 7 bases from V and 5 bases from J; junction bases left unmatched: 3. The CDR3 has 13 residues. CDR1 and CDR2 (germline): KGHDR, SFDVKD. Here the CDR3 reads CATSIAGGETQYF. DNA for the CDR3: TGTGCCACCAGCATAGCGGGAGGCGAGACCCAGTACTTC.

The J gene is TRBJ1-1, the V gene TRBV9, with a tentative D call TRBD1 (5 bases). This CDR3 comprises 13 residues. Looked up from germline, CDR1 is SGDLS and CDR2 is YYNGEE. V gave up 2 bases and J gave up 8 bases, with 13 bases separating them. CDR3 region: CASSVNPGGEAFF. In DNA form, the CDR3 reads TGTGCCAGCAGCGTCAATCCCGGGGGAGAAGCTTTCTTT.

CDR3 sequence reads: CASSYEGLAGETQYF. The CDR3 nucleotides read TGTGCCAGCAGTTATGAGGGACTAGCGGGAGAGACCCAGTACTTC. The rearrangement links TRBV6-5 to TRBJ2-5; 12 positions match TRBD2. Germline V gene sequence: CDR1 MNHEY, CDR2 SVGAGI. V lost 3 bases and J lost 4; bases outside the gene matches: 3. The CDR3 has 15 residues.

This clone was seen a handful of times. The rearrangement uses TRBV9 and TRBJ1-3; no definite D call. This CDR3 is built from 13 residues. V lost 6 bases and J lost 4, with 11 bases in between. Germline lookup yields CDR1 SGDLS and CDR2 YYNGEE. CDR3 in amino acids: CASNLGRGNTIYF. CDR3 DNA sequence: TGTGCCAGCAACTTAGGGAGGGGAAACACCATATATTTT.

The rearrangement uses TRBV3-1 (or the pseudogene TRBV3-2) and TRBJ1-2; D is uncertain. Trimming took off 1 base at V and 4 bases at J, with 13 bases between the two ends. CDR3 length: 15 amino acids. Germline V CDR1 and CDR2: LGHDT, YNNKEL (reference sequence). CDR3 residues: CASSQGGGYFYGYTF. The CDR3 DNA follows: TGTGCCAGCAGCCAAGGAGGAGGTTATTTCTATGGCTACACCTTC.

The CDR3 coding sequence is TGTGCCAGCAGTTACTCAGGGGGAGATTCGGAAAAACTGTTTTTT. Its protein product is CASSYSGGDSEKLFF. The V gene is TRBV6-6, the J gene TRBJ1-4; D possibly corresponds to TRBD1 (6 bases). CDR1 and CDR2 from the germline V gene are MNHNY and SVGAGI (reference sequence). This CDR3 comprises 15 residues. Trimming removed 0 bases from V and 8 bases from J, with 13 bases in between.

The chain recombines TRBV11-1 with TRBJ2-2; 9 nucleotides agree with TRBD1. CDR1 and CDR2 (germline): SGHAT, FQDESV (reference sequence). CDR3 length: 15 residues. The V segment lost 2 bases and the J segment 4 bases; nucleotides outside the gene matches: 2. The CDR3 protein is CASSLNRGRTGELFF. In DNA, the CDR3 is TGTGCCAGCAGCTTAAACAGGGGGCGCACCGGGGAGCTGTTTTTT.

This chain connects TRBV5-1 to TRBJ2-4; a weak D match, TRBD2 (5 bases). Germline lookup yields CDR1 SGHRS and CDR2 YFSETQ. The CDR3 runs 16 residues. The V gene lost 0 bases and the J gene lost 6 bases, with 16 bases spanning the gap. Here the CDR3 reads CASSLAVEVPLNIQYF. Written as DNA, the CDR3 is TGCGCCAGCAGCTTGGCCGTGGAGGTTCCATTAAACATTCAGTACTTC. The variable domain in full, with the rest retrieved from reference TRBV5-1 and TRBJ2-4, is KAGVTQTPRYLIKTRGQQVTLSCSPISGHRSVSWYQQTPGQGLQFLFEYFSETQRNKGNFPGRFSGRQFSNSRSEMNVSTLELGDSALYLCASSLAVEVPLNIQYFGAGTRLSVL.

The genes are TRBV6-5 and TRBJ2-7, with 9 bases fitting TRBD1. Germline V gene data show CDR1 as MNHEY and CDR2 as SVGAGI. The V gene end was trimmed by 0 bases and the J gene end by 2 bases; junction bases not matched to a gene: 2. The CDR3 consists of 15 residues. In DNA, the CDR3 is TGTGCCAGCAGTTACTCCGGGACAGGGACCTACGAGCAGTACTTC. Protein: CASSYSGTGTYEQYF.

This clone showed up just once. The chain uses TRBV15 and TRBJ1-5; TRBD1 matches 12 bases. This CDR3 region has 16 residues. Germline V gene data show CDR1 as LNHNV and CDR2 as YYDKDF (reference sequence). Germline trimming cut 3 bases from V and 6 bases from J; bases unmatched to any gene: 6. CDR3 residues: CATSRPGQGAFQPQHF. CDR3 nucleotides: TGTGCCACCAGCAGGCCGGGACAGGGGGCTTTTCAGCCCCAGCATTTT. Using reference TRBV15 and TRBJ1-5 for the parts outside the CDR3, the full variable domain is DAMVIQNPRYQVTQFGKPVTLSCSQTLNHNVMYWYQQKSSQAPKLLFHYYDKDFNNEADTPDNFQSRRPNTSFCFLDIRSPGLGDTAMYLCATSRPGQGAFQPQHFGDGTRLSIL.

The chain employs TRBV28 and TRBJ2-2; the D gene is possibly TRBD2 (6 bases). The CDR3 consists of 13 residues. CDR1 and CDR2 (germline): MDHEN, SYDVKM. V was cut by 7 bases and J by 4 bases, with 10 bases left in between. The CDR3 loop is CASIAGFTGELFF. The CDR3 DNA reads as TGTGCCAGCATTGCGGGGTTCACCGGGGAGCTGTTTTTT.

The chain employs TRBV24-1 and TRBJ2-1; 7 nucleotides line up with TRBD2. The CDR3 consists of 15 residues. The germline V gene encodes CDR1 KGHDR and CDR2 SFDVKD. J gave up 3 bases and V 4 bases, and 5 bases lay outside the gene matches. CDR3 region: CATSEPTSLYNEQFF. The CDR3 nucleotides are TGTGCCACCAGTGAACCGACTAGCCTCTACAATGAGCAGTTCTTC.